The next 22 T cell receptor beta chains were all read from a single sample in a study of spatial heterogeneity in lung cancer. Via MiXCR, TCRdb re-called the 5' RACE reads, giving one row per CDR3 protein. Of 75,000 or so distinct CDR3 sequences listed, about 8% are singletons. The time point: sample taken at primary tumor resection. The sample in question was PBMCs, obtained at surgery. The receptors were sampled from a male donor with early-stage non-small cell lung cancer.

The CDR3 nucleotides are TGTGCCAGCAGCCCGGAGAGGGAATCCTACGAGCAGTACTTC. Its protein is CASSPERESYEQYF. The genes are TRBV5-4 and TRBJ2-7, with D perhaps matching TRBD2 (5 bases). This CDR3 contains 14 residues. The ends were cut back, 4 bases at V and 1 base at J, with 12 bases in the middle. The germline V gene encodes CDR1 SGHNT and CDR2 YYREEE (reference sequence). The whole variable domain, filled in from reference TRBV5-4 and TRBJ2-7, reads ETGVTQSPTHLIKTRGQQVTLRCSSQSGHNTVSWYQQALGQGPQFIFQYYREEENGRGNFPPRFSGLQFPNYSSELNVNALELDDSALYLCASSPERESYEQYFGPGTRLTVT.

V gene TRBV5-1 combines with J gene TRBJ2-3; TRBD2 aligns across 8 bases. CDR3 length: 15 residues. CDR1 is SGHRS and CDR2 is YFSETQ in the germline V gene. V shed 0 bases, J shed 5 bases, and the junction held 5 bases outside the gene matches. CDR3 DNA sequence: TGCGCCAGCAGCTTGGAGATAGCGGGACAAGATACGCAGTATTTT. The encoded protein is CASSLEIAGQDTQYF.

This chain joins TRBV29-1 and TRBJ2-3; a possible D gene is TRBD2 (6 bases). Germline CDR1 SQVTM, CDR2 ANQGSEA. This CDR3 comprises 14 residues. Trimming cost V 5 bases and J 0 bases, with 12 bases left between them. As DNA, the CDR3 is TGCAGCGTTCAGGGACTCAGTAGCACAGATACGCAGTATTTT. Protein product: CSVQGLSSTDTQYF.

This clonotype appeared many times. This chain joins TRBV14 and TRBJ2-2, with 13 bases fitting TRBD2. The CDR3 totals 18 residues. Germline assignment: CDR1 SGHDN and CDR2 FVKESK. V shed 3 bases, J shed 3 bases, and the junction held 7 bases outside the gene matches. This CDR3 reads CASSHGWTSGRDTGELFF. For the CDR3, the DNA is TGTGCCAGCAGCCACGGTTGGACTAGCGGGAGAGACACCGGGGAGCTGTTTTTT.

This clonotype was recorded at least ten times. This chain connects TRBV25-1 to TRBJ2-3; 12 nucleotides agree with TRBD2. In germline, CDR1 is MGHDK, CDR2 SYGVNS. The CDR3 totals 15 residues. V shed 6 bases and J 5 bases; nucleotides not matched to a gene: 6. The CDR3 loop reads CASSLGGLAGDTQYF. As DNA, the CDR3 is TGTGCCAGCAGCTTAGGGGGACTAGCGGGAGATACGCAGTATTTT.

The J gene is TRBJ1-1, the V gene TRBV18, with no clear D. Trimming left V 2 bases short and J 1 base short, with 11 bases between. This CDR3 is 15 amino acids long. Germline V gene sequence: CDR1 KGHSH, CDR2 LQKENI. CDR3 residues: CASSPYKHSNTEAFF. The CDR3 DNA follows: TGTGCCAGCTCACCATACAAACATTCGAACACTGAAGCTTTCTTT.

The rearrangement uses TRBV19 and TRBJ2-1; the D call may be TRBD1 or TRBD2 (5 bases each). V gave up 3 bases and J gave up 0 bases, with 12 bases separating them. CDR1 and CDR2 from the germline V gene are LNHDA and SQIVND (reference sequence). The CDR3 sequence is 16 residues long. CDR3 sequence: CASSMSPGSSYNEQFF. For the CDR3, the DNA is TGTGCCAGTAGTATGAGCCCAGGGAGCTCCTACAATGAGCAGTTCTTC.

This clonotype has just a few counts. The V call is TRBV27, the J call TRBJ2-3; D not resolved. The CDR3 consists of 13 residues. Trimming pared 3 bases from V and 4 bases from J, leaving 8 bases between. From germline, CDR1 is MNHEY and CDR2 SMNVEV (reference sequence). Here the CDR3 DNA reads TGTGCCAGCAGTTTTAGGGTCGCAGATACGCAGTATTTT. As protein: CASSFRVADTQYF.

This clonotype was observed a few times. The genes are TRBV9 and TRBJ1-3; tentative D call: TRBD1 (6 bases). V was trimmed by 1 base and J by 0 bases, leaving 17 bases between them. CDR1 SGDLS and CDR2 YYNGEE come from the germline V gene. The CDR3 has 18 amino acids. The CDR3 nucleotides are TGTGCCAGCAGCGTAAATGCGGGGGGGCCTAGCTCTGGAAACACCATATATTTT. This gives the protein CASSVNAGGPSSGNTIYF.

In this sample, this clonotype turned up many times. The CDR3 coding sequence is TGCGCCAGCAGCCAGACCCCCCGCCCCACTGAAGCTTTCTTT. It is translated as CASSQTPRPTEAFF. This sequence joins TRBV4-3 and TRBJ1-1; D not certain. Germline V gives CDR1 LGHNA, CDR2 YSLEER. Trimming took off 3 bases at V and 4 bases at J, with 12 bases between the two ends. CDR3 length equals 14 residues.

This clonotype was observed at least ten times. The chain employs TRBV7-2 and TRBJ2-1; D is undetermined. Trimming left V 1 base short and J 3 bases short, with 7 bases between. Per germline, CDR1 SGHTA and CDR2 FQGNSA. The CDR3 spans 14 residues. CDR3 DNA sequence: TGTGCCAGCAGCTTAGGTTCCTACTACAATGAGCAGTTCTTC. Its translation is CASSLGSYYNEQFF.

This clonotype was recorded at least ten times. The CDR3 nucleotides read TGTGCCAGCAGCCAAGATCAGAGGGGTTCCTACAATGAGCAGTTCTTC. As protein: CASSQDQRGSYNEQFF. The chain links TRBV4-2 to TRBJ2-1; D could derive from TRBD1 or TRBD2 (5 bases each). CDR1 and CDR2 from the germline V gene are LGHNA and YNFKEQ. V lost 0 bases and J 1 base, leaving 10 bases between the germline ends. This CDR3 region has 16 residues.

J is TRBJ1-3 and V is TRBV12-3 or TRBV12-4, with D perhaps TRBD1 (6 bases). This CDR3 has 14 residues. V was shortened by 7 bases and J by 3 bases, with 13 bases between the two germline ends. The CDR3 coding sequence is TGTGCCAGCAACCCCCCGGACAGTGGAAACACCATATATTTT. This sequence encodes CASNPPDSGNTIYF.

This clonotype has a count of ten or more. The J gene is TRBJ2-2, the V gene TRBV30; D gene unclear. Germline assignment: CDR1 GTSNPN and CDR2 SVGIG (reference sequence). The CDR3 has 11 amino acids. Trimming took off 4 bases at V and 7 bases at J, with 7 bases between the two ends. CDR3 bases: TGTGCCTGGATCCAAGGCGGGGAGCTGTTTTTT. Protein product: CAWIQGGELFF. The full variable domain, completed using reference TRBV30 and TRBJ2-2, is SQTIHQWPATLVQPVGSPLSLECTVEGTSNPNLYWYRQAAGRGLQLLFYSVGIGQISSEVPQNLSASRPQDRQFILSSKKLLLSDSGFYLCAWIQGGELFFGEGSRLTVL.

The CDR3 region is CASSQAGPILDNEQFF. Written as DNA, the CDR3 is TGTGCCAGCAGCCAAGCGGGGCCTATATTGGACAATGAGCAGTTCTTC. The V gene is TRBV14, the J gene TRBJ2-1, with D possibly being TRBD1 or TRBD2 (5 bases each). The CDR3 length is 16 residues. Deletions cut 1 base from V and 5 bases from J, with 15 bases between. Germline assignment: CDR1 SGHDN and CDR2 FVKESK.

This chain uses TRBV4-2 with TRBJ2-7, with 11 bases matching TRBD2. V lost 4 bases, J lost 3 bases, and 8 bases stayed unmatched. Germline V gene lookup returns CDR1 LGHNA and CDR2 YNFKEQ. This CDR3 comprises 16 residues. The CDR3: CASSRTSGTSGYEQYF. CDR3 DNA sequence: TGTGCCAGCAGCCGGACTTCCGGGACTAGCGGCTACGAGCAGTACTTC.

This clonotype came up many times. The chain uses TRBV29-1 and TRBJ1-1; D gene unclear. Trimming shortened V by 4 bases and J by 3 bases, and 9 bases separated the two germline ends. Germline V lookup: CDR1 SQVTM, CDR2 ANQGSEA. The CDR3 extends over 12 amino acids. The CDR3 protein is CSVGRSDTEAFF. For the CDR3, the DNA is TGCAGCGTTGGCAGGTCGGACACTGAAGCTTTCTTT.

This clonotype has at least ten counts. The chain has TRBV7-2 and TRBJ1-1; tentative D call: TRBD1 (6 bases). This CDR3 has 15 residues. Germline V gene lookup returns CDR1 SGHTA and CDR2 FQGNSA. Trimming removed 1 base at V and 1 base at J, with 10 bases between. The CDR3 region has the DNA TGTGCCAGCAGCTTAGGTGGGGGCGCGAACACTGAAGCTTTCTTT. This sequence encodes CASSLGGGANTEAFF.

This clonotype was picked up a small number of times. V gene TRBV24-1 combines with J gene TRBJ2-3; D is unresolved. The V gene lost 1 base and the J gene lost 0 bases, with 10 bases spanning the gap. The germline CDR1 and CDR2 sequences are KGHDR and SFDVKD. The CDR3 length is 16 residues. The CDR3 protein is CATSDFSVTSTDTQYF. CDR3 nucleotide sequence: TGTGCCACCAGTGATTTCTCGGTGACTAGCACAGATACGCAGTATTTT.

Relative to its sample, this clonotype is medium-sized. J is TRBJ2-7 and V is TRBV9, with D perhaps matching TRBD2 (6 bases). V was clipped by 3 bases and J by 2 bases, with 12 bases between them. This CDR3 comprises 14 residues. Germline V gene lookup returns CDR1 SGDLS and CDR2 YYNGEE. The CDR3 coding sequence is TGTGCCAGCAGCGAGGAGGGGACCCCCTACGAGCAGTACTTC. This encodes CASSEEGTPYEQYF.

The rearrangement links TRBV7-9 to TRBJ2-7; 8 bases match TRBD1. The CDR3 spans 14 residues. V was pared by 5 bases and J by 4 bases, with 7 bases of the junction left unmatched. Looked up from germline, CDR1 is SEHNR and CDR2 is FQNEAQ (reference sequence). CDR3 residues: CASSIGQGPYEQYF. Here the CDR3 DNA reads TGTGCCAGCAGCATCGGACAGGGACCATACGAGCAGTACTTC.

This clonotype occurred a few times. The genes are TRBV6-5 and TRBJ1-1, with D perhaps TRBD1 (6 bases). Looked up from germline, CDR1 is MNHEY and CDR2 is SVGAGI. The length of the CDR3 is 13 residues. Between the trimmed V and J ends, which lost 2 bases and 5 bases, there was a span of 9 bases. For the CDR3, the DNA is TGTGCCAGCAGTTACCCCGGACAGACTGAAGCTTTCTTT. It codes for CASSYPGQTEAFF.